The present T cell receptor beta chain was sequenced within a study of PD-1 blockade in classical Hodgkin lymphoma. Study-wide findings and caveats: Similar baseline diversity was found in complete responders and newly diagnosed patients. When set against healthy donors, newly diagnosed patients were reported to show lower baseline TCR diversity.

A remark on this clone: What it binds is not known.

The germline V gene has CDR1 SGHKS and CDR2 YYEKEE (reference sequence). This CDR3 comprises 16 residues. Trimming removed 7 bases from V and 0 bases from J; junction bases left unmatched: 8. Measured with immunoSEQ multiplex PCR; TCRdb has only the in-frame clones, and not every one. The sample has 13,000 to 15,000 clones; approximately 78% are singletons. The sample's time point: cycle 4 day 1 (C4D1), after five to seven weeks of nivolumab. There was relapse after autologous stem cell transplantation in every patient, and there was variation in brentuximab vedotin exposure. The rearrangement uses TRBV5-5 and TRBJ2-2, with 8 positions matching TRBD1. The clonotype comes from a human donor with classical Hodgkin lymphoma. Material: peripheral blood mononuclear cells (PBMCs), obtained before the fourth cycle of nivolumab. CDR3 DNA: TGTGCCAGCCAAATTCAGGGGGCCGCGAACACCGGGGAGCTGTTTTTT. It yields the protein CASQIQGAANTGELFF.